This T cell receptor beta chain emerged from a study of T-cell reconstitution after alpha-beta-depleted transplantation in children. Study-wide findings and caveats: T-cell counts and diversity at one year post-transplant came mainly from newly produced T cells.

Preparation of the TCRbeta library involved a method that used unique molecular identifiers. MiXCR was run by TCRdb on the PCR reads, yielding one entry per CDR3 protein. The table has approximately 500,000 distinct CDR3 sequences, roughly 27% seen once. On this clonotype itself: What it binds is not known.

Sequencing was performed on PBMCs, taken before TCRalphabeta/CD19-depleted stem cell transplant. This clonotype was sampled from a boy in the first two years of life with Wiskott-Aldrich syndrome, due to receive a stem cell transplant.

DNA for the CDR3: TGCGCCAGCAGCCCAGGACTGCTTCCGTCCTCTGGGGCCAACGTCCTGACTTTC. Its protein is CASSPGLLPSSGANVLTF. V is TRBV5-1 and J is TRBJ2-6, with TRBD2 as a possible D gene (5 bases). The V end was cut by 4 bases, the J end by 0 bases, with 17 bases between. Germline V gene lookup returns CDR1 SGHRS and CDR2 YFSETQ. CDR3 length: 18 residues. The full variable domain, completed using reference TRBV5-1 and TRBJ2-6, is KAGVTQTPRYLIKTRGQQVTLSCSPISGHRSVSWYQQTPGQGLQFLFEYFSETQRNKGNFPGRFSGRQFSNSRSEMNVSTLELGDSALYLCASSPGLLPSSGANVLTFGAGSRLTVL.